The rows below give T cell receptor beta chains drawn from one sample of a study of T cells in Graves' hyperthyroidism and ophthalmopathy. TCRdb itself ran the multiplex PCR reads through MiXCR, one entry per CDR3 protein. This sample yields approximately 630,000 distinct CDR3 sequences, of which around 15% are seen a single time; 3.8% belongs to the top ten. Sequencing was carried out using blood. These receptors were collected from a woman aged 30 to 39 with Graves' hyperthyroidism. The CDR3 runs from the conserved cysteine through the conserved F or W. A D gene is named only where the DNA matches it firmly. Clone size is shown for a subset of rows, as once, few, many or a class of expanded clone.

j_gene,d_gene,abundance,v_gene,CDR3nt,CDR3aa
TRBJ2-3,-,many,TRBV7-2,TGTGCCAGCAGCTTGGTTCGCTTCCAACGTAGCACAGATACGCAGTATTTT,CASSLVRFQRSTDTQYF
TRBJ2-7,-,-,TRBV6-2/TRBV6-3,TGTGCCAGCAGTATCGGGGTCGTGGAGTCCTCCTACGAGCAGTACTTC,CASSIGVVESSYEQYF
TRBJ2-1,-,few,TRBV9,TGTGCCAGCAGCCCTGGGACAACAGGTTACAATGAGCAGTTCTTC,CASSPGTTGYNEQFF
TRBJ2-7,-,many,TRBV7-9,TGTGCCAGCAGCCGGACACCCTCCTACGAGCAGTACTTC,CASSRTPSYEQYF
TRBJ1-4,TRBD1,many,TRBV6-1,TGTGCCAGCAGTGAACTTCCCCAGGGGACAGGGGGTGCGACTGCTAATGAAAAACTGTTTTTT,CASSELPQGTGGATANEKLFF
TRBJ2-5,-,many,TRBV24-1,TGTGCCACCAGTGCGCAGCAAGAGACCCAGTACTTC,CATSAQQETQYF
TRBJ2-1,TRBD2,few,TRBV3-1,TGTGCCAGCAGCCAAGGAGGGACTAGCGTCTACAATGAGCAGTTCTTC,CASSQGGTSVYNEQFF
TRBJ1-2,TRBD1,-,TRBV5-4,TGTGCCAGCAGCCGGACAGGGTTTGACTATGGCTACACCTTC,CASSRTGFDYGYTF
TRBJ2-3,TRBD2,-,TRBV4-2,TGTGCCAGCAGCCAAGTACTAGCGGGAGGTTCTGGAGATACGCAGTATTTT,CASSQVLAGGSGDTQYF
TRBJ2-7,TRBD1,many,TRBV10-3,TGTGCCATCAGTTCCGGGACAGGGGTGTACGAGCAGTACTTC,CAISSGTGVYEQYF
TRBJ1-5,-,few,TRBV9,TGTGCCAGCGTAATAGGGGGGGGCCAGCCCCAGCATTTT,CASVIGGGQPQHF
TRBJ2-7,TRBD2,-,TRBV19,TGTGCCAGTAGTCAGTCTACGGGACTAGGAAGCTCCTACGAGCAGTACTTC,CASSQSTGLGSSYEQYF
TRBJ1-2,-,many,TRBV7-9,TGTGCCAGCAGCCCAGAAGACATAGTCTATGGCTACACCTTC,CASSPEDIVYGYTF
TRBJ1-2,-,many,TRBV28,TGTGCCAGCAGACGGGGACCGACAACTTTTGGCTACACCTTC,CASRRGPTTFGYTF
TRBJ1-5,-,few,TRBV7-2,TGTGCCAGCAGCAACCAGGGTACGGCCAATCAGCCCCAGCATTTT,CASSNQGTANQPQHF
TRBJ2-3,-,-,TRBV29-1,TGCAGCGTTTTAGGGAGCACAGATACGCAGTATTTT,CSVLGSTDTQYF
TRBJ2-7,-,once,TRBV14,TGTGCCAGCAGCCAACATATGACTGGCCCCTCCTACGAGCAGTACTTC,CASSQHMTGPSYEQYF
TRBJ1-6,-,many,TRBV28,TGTGCCAGCAGTCCTTTAGGGGATTCACCCCTCCACTTT,CASSPLGDSPLHF